The next 10 T cell receptor beta chains were all read from a single sample in a study of CD4 T cells in relation to SARS-CoV-2 and coronaviruses. Which antigens these TCRs recognize remains unknown. Profiling relied on immunoSEQ multiplex PCR, and the TCRdb table lists in-frame clones only, not all of them. The sample records 35,000 to 45,000 clones, about 80% being singletons. The material sequenced was naive CD4+ T cells from PBMCs, cultured in vitro. Regarding subset: naive CD4+ T cells isolated by negative enrichment. Receptors were obtained from an adult with COVID-19.

The chain combines TRBV2 with TRBJ1-2, with D maybe TRBD1 (6 bases). The germline V gene has CDR1 SNHLY and CDR2 FYNNEI. V was pared by 3 bases and J by 0 bases, with 8 bases between. This CDR3 contains 14 residues. The CDR3 sequence: CASSDRGPNYGYTF. In DNA, the CDR3 is TGTGCCAGCAGTGACAGGGGACCTAACTATGGCTACACCTTC.

This clone showed up just a few times. This CDR3 reads CASSYWADGNQPQHF. The CDR3, as DNA: TGTGCCAGCAGCTATTGGGCAGATGGCAATCAGCCCCAGCATTTT. The J gene is TRBJ1-5, the V gene TRBV5-5, with no clear D. Trimming left V 3 bases short and J 2 bases short, with 12 bases between. The CDR3 covers 15 residues. Per the germline V gene, CDR1 is SGHKS and CDR2 is YYEKEE (reference sequence). Complete variable domain (other parts from reference TRBV5-5 and TRBJ1-5): DAGVTQSPTHLIKTRGQQVTLRCSPISGHKSVSWYQQVLGQGPQFIFQYYEKEERGRGNFPDRFSARQFPNYSSELNVNALLLGDSALYLCASSYWADGNQPQHFGDGTRLSIL.

CDR3 loop: CASSPDGSTDTQYF. In DNA form, the CDR3 reads TGTGCCAGCTCACCGGACGGAAGCACAGATACGCAGTATTTT. The chain uses TRBV18 and TRBJ2-3, with D unclear. The CDR3 is made up of 14 amino acids. Germline V gene sequence: CDR1 KGHSH, CDR2 LQKENI. The V gene lost 3 bases and the J gene lost 0 bases, with 7 bases spanning the gap.

This chain joins TRBV7-2 and TRBJ1-5; D gene uncertain. This CDR3 contains 13 residues. With 1 base removed from V and 3 bases from J, the gap between germline ends came to 4 bases. In germline, CDR1 is SGHTA, CDR2 FQGNSA. The CDR3 reads CASSLEYNQPQHF. The CDR3 coding sequence is TGTGCCAGCAGCTTAGAATACAATCAGCCCCAGCATTTT.

This clone was seen once. This chain connects TRBV7-2 to TRBJ2-1, with 12 bases aligning to TRBD2. J gave up 1 base and V 9 bases, and 13 bases lay outside the gene matches. Germline-derived CDR1 and CDR2 are SGHTA and FQGNSA. This CDR3 is 18 amino acids long. CDR3 protein: CASKTSGREPGSYNEQFF. CDR3 nucleotide sequence: TGTGCCAGTAAGACTAGCGGGAGAGAACCAGGATCCTACAATGAGCAGTTCTTC. The whole variable domain, remainder taken from reference TRBV7-2 and TRBJ2-1, is GAGVSQSPSNKVTEKGKDVELRCDPISGHTALYWYRQSLGQGLEFLIYFQGNSAPDKSGLPSDRFSAERTGGSVSTLTIQRTQQEDSAVYLCASKTSGREPGSYNEQFFGPGTRLTVL.

This clone was detected once. The gene calls are TRBV6-5 and TRBJ1-4, with a tentative D call TRBD1 (5 bases). Germline values: CDR1 MNHEY, CDR2 SVGAGI. The CDR3 has 15 amino acids. The V and J ends lost 6 bases and 0 bases respectively, with 11 bases between them. CDR3 amino acids: CASRWTSATNEKLFF. In DNA, the CDR3 is TGTGCCAGCAGGTGGACATCTGCAACTAATGAAAAACTGTTTTTT.

The chain recombines TRBV2 with TRBJ1-6; D is unclear. The CDR3 sequence is 14 residues long. V lost 6 bases and J lost 0, with 6 bases in between. CDR1 is SNHLY and CDR2 is FYNNEI in the germline V gene. CDR3 DNA: TGTGCCAGCAGGGTTTCCTCCTATAATTCACCCCTCCACTTT. This sequence encodes CASRVSSYNSPLHF. Variable domain in full (rest from reference TRBV2 and TRBJ1-6): EPEVTQTPSHQVTQMGQEVILRCVPISNHLYFYWYRQILGQKVEFLVSFYNNEISEKSEIFDDQFSVERPDGSNFTLKIRSTKLEDSAMYFCASRVSSYNSPLHFGNGTRLTVT.

The chain has TRBV7-9 and TRBJ2-2; 8 bases align to TRBD2. Trimming took 2 bases from V and 2 from J; bases not matched to a gene: 4. Germline loops: CDR1 SEHNR, CDR2 FQNEAQ (reference sequence). There are 16 residues in the CDR3. CDR3 residues: CASSLYAGGNTGELFF. Written as DNA, the CDR3 is TGTGCCAGCAGCTTATACGCGGGAGGTAACACCGGGGAGCTGTTTTTT.

In this sample, this clone turned up a few times. This chain joins TRBV28 and TRBJ1-1; D remains ambiguous. Germline lookup yields CDR1 MDHEN and CDR2 SYDVKM. The V and J ends lost 5 bases and 4 bases respectively, with 11 bases between them. The CDR3 runs 13 residues. This CDR3 is CASSRSSSTEAFF. CDR3 bases: TGTGCCAGCAGTCGCTCTTCCTCCACTGAAGCTTTCTTT.

This sequence joins TRBV2 and TRBJ1-5, with D perhaps TRBD1 (5 bases). The length of the CDR3 is 15 residues. Germline V gene sequence: CDR1 SNHLY, CDR2 FYNNEI. The ends were cut back, 3 bases at V and 11 bases at J, with 20 bases in the middle. The CDR3 nucleotides are TGTGCCAGCAGTGAGTCCGGGACCCCGACTGTGACCCAGCATTTT. Translating gives CASSESGTPTVTQHF.